Following are 29 T cell receptor beta chains from one sample sequenced in a study of blood T cells in healthy people across ages. The use of a sample-barcoded 5' primer and a J-beta primer mix characterized a second PCR of roughly 6 to 11 cycles. TCRdb processed the 5' RACE reads anew with MiXCR; each CDR3 protein has one entry. This sample has about 1.5 million distinct CDR3 sequences, with roughly 40% found just once. The sample comprised blood. These receptors came from a woman between 18 and 29 years old in good health.

The rearrangement links TRBV10-2 to TRBJ2-5; 7 bases agree with TRBD2. The DNA end is more similar to TRBJ2-7, so the J call may be wrong. The CDR3 covers 12 residues. CDR1 is WSHSY and CDR2 is SAAADI in the germline V gene. The CDR3 DNA reads as TGCGCCAGCAGGGGGACTATCGACGAGCAGTACTTC. Its translation: CASRGTIDEQYF.

This clonotype was picked up a small number of times. An end of the junction does not agree with germline; a read error may underlie this. The J gene is TRBJ2-1, the V gene TRBV2, with 10 bases lining up with TRBD1. Per germline, CDR1 SNHLY and CDR2 FYNNEI. This CDR3 region has 11 residues. CDR3: CDGTGDNEQFF. The CDR3 nucleotides are TGCGATGGGACAGGGGACAATGAGCAGTTCTTC. The full variable domain, its missing parts supplied by reference TRBV2 and TRBJ2-1, is EPEVTQTPSHQVTQMGQEVILRCVPISNHLYFYWYRQILGQKVEFLVSFYNNEISEKSEIFDDQFSVERPDGSNFTLKIRSTKLEDSAMYFCDGTGDNEQFFGPGTRLTVL.

In its sample, this clonotype was seen a few times. This chain uses TRBV5-1 with TRBJ2-1, with 9 bases matching TRBD2. The CDR3 covers 14 residues. Germline V CDR1 and CDR2: SGHRS, YFSETQ. Trimming took 4 bases from V and 5 from J; bases not matched to a gene: 4. CDR3 sequence: CASSTRLADNEQFF. CDR3 bases: TGCGCCAGCAGCACGAGACTAGCGGACAATGAGCAGTTCTTC.

The genes are TRBV6-5 and TRBJ1-6; D is perhaps TRBD1 (6 bases). The germline CDR1 and CDR2 sequences are MNHEY and SVGAGI. The CDR3 consists of 14 residues. The ends were cut back, 2 bases at V and 7 bases at J, with 9 bases in the middle. CDR3 loop: CASSYPDRNSPLHF. CDR3 DNA: TGTGCCAGCAGTTACCCAGACAGGAATTCACCCCTCCACTTT.

The chain combines TRBV27 with TRBJ2-1; maybe TRBD1 (6 bases). The CDR3 totals 16 residues. V shed 1 base and J shed 7 bases, with 17 bases lying between them. Germline V gives CDR1 MNHEY, CDR2 SMNVEV (reference sequence). The CDR3: CASSLWSLGADNEQFF. In DNA, the CDR3 is TGTGCCAGCAGTTTATGGTCCCTGGGGGCGGATAATGAGCAGTTCTTC.

The chain is built from TRBV6-4 and TRBJ1-1, with 8 bases identical to TRBD1. V dropped 10 bases and J dropped 6; count of bases not matched to a gene: 13. CDR3 length: 14 amino acids. CDR1 is MRHNA, CDR2 SNTAGT, per germline. In DNA form, the CDR3 reads TGTGCCACCAGAAAGACAGGGGTGGAGGCTGAAGCTTTCTTT. Its translation is CATRKTGVEAEAFF.

The chain joins TRBV27 to TRBJ2-7; 8 bases fit TRBD2. The J call may be faulty, since TRBJ2-5 better matches the DNA end. The CDR3 runs to 18 residues. Germline V gives CDR1 MNHEY, CDR2 SMNVEV (reference sequence). CDR3 in amino acids: CASSLRSNGLALRETQYF. The CDR3 region has the DNA TGTGCCAGCAGTTTAAGATCGAACGGACTAGCTTTGCGGGAGACCCAGTACTTC.

This chain connects TRBV28 to TRBJ1-5; no firm D call. The germline V gene encodes CDR1 MDHEN and CDR2 SYDVKM. Trimming pared 8 bases from V and 12 bases from J, leaving 14 bases between. This CDR3 contains 11 residues. The CDR3 nucleotides are TGTGCCAGCGGTCGGCAGGATGACCAGCATTTT. Protein sequence: CASGRQDDQHF.

There are a few counts of this clonotype. The rearrangement uses TRBV29-1 and TRBJ2-3; D call uncertain. This CDR3 comprises 14 residues. V was trimmed by 7 bases and J by 1 base, leaving 15 bases between them. The V gene's germline CDR1 is SQVTM and CDR2 ANQGSEA. CDR3 residues: CSAEVGPGTDTQYF. CDR3 in DNA: TGCAGCGCCGAGGTAGGGCCTGGCACAGATACGCAGTATTTT.

J is TRBJ1-2 and V is TRBV4-2, with no clear D. Trimming left V 0 bases short and J 4 bases short, with 15 bases between. Germline CDR1 is LGHNA and CDR2 is YNFKEQ. This CDR3 has 16 residues. The CDR3 loop is CASSQDGNIRGYGYTF. CDR3 sequence (DNA): TGTGCCAGCAGCCAAGATGGCAATATCCGGGGCTATGGCTACACCTTC.

The chain combines TRBV24-1 with TRBJ2-1; weak D call: TRBD1 (5 bases). The V end lost 4 bases, the J end lost 5 bases, and 17 bases lay between the germline ends. The germline V gene has CDR1 KGHDR and CDR2 SFDVKD. CDR3 size: 16 residues. CDR3 nucleotide sequence: TGTGCCACCAGTGACACTGGACAAGCCTTCGACAATGAGCAGTTCTTC. It is translated as CATSDTGQAFDNEQFF.

The chain has TRBV3-1 and TRBJ2-1, with 10 bases identical to TRBD2. The germline V gene encodes CDR1 LGHDT and CDR2 YNNKEL (reference sequence). Trimming at V came to 3 bases and at J to 0 bases, leaving 2 bases not matched to a gene. The CDR3 totals 16 residues. The CDR3 nucleotides read TGTGCCAGCAGCCACTTAGCGGGAGGCTCCTACAATGAGCAGTTCTTC. Its protein is CASSHLAGGSYNEQFF.

Concerning this clonotype itself: This may stem from a read error, because a much larger clone lies one nucleotide away. This sequence joins TRBV29-1 and TRBJ2-5; weak D call: TRBD2 (5 bases). The CDR3 extends over 11 amino acids. Looked up from germline, CDR1 is SQVTM and CDR2 is ANQGSEA. Trimming cost V 7 bases and J 1 base, with 7 bases left between them. CDR3 nucleotides: TGCAGCGGGAGGATCCAAGAGACCCAGTACTTC. This codes for CSGRIQETQYF.

The rearrangement joins TRBV6-1 to TRBJ1-2; TRBD1 matches at 7 bases. This CDR3 is built from 12 residues. Germline V gene lookup returns CDR1 MNHNS and CDR2 SASEGT. Trimming at V came to 6 bases and at J to 6 bases, leaving 4 bases not matched to a gene. The CDR3 loop reads CASRGQNHGYTF. Here the CDR3 DNA reads TGTGCCAGCAGGGGACAGAACCATGGCTACACCTTC.

This clonotype was seen only a few times. The chain recombines TRBV15 with TRBJ1-2; a possible D gene is TRBD1 (5 bases). The CDR3 runs 15 residues. Trimming took off 0 bases at V and 4 bases at J, with 12 bases between the two ends. Germline V gives CDR1 LNHNV, CDR2 YYDKDF (reference sequence). The CDR3 coding sequence is TGTGCCACCAGCAGAGATAGAGGGACCGCCTATGGCTACACCTTC. Protein product: CATSRDRGTAYGYTF. Full variable domain (remainder filled in from reference TRBV15 and TRBJ1-2): DAMVIQNPRYQVTQFGKPVTLSCSQTLNHNVMYWYQQKSSQAPKLLFHYYDKDFNNEADTPDNFQSRRPNTSFCFLDIRSPGLGDTAMYLCATSRDRGTAYGYTFGSGTRLTVV.

This clonotype was seen more than once but under ten times. This chain uses TRBV7-2 with TRBJ2-1; tentatively, D is TRBD2 (5 bases). The V gene lost 3 bases and the J gene lost 4 bases, with 16 bases spanning the gap. Germline CDR1 SGHTA, CDR2 FQGNSA. The CDR3 loop spans 16 amino acids. The CDR3 region is CASSLRPAGGYNEQFF. CDR3 coding DNA: TGTGCCAGCAGCTTGAGACCGGCGGGTGGGTACAATGAGCAGTTCTTC. Based on the CDR3 plus reference TRBV7-2 and TRBJ2-1, the full variable domain is GAGVSQSPSNKVTEKGKDVELRCDPISGHTALYWYRQSLGQGLEFLIYFQGNSAPDKSGLPSDRFSAERTGGSVSTLTIQRTQQEDSAVYLCASSLRPAGGYNEQFFGPGTRLTVL.

The chain has TRBV25-1 and TRBJ1-6; D is possibly TRBD1 (5 bases). Germline CDR1 is MGHDK and CDR2 is SYGVNS. The CDR3 is made up of 14 amino acids. V lost 10 bases, J lost 10 bases, and 20 bases lay in between. The CDR3 DNA reads TGTGCCACCTCAATTGGAGGGGCAGGGTCACCCCTCCACTTT. Its translation: CATSIGGAGSPLHF.

The rearrangement uses TRBV2 and TRBJ1-6; tentatively, D is TRBD1 (6 bases). Germline CDR1 is SNHLY and CDR2 is FYNNEI. CDR3 length: 14 residues. Between the trimmed V and J ends, which lost 7 bases and 2 bases, there was a span of 9 bases. This CDR3 is CASMGAAYNSPLHF. CDR3 bases: TGTGCCAGCATGGGGGCTGCCTATAATTCACCCCTCCACTTT.

The chain carries TRBV7-2 and TRBJ2-1, with TRBD2 matching 9 bases. In germline, CDR1 is SGHTA, CDR2 FQGNSA. The CDR3 length is 17 residues. Unmatched junction bases numbered 14, after V lost 5 bases and J lost 6 bases. The CDR3 DNA sequence: TGTGCCAGCAGCCCTATTGGGGCGGGAGGGTATGCCAATGAGCAGTTCTTC. It is translated as CASSPIGAGGYANEQFF.

V is TRBV20-1 and J is TRBJ1-2; TRBD1 matches at 9 bases. In germline, CDR1 is DFQATT, CDR2 SNEGSKA (reference sequence). This CDR3 has 12 amino acids. V shed 6 bases, J shed 6 bases, and the junction held 5 bases outside the gene matches. This CDR3 is CSASGTGNGYTF. DNA of the CDR3: TGCAGTGCCTCCGGGACAGGGAATGGCTACACCTTC.

The gene calls are TRBV12-3 or TRBV12-4 and TRBJ2-5, with TRBD2 matching 7 bases. The CDR3 loop spans 14 amino acids. V lost 4 bases and J lost 5; bases outside the gene matches: 7. The CDR3 reads CASSYGGDRETQYF. In DNA form, the CDR3 reads TGTGCCAGCAGTTATGGGGGGGATCGTGAGACCCAGTACTTC.

This clonotype was counted only a few times. The chain combines TRBV18 with TRBJ2-5, with 9 bases fitting TRBD1. This CDR3 has 14 residues. With V trimmed by 4 bases and J by 2 bases, 2 bases remained unmatched. Germline V CDR1 and CDR2: KGHSH, LQKENI. The CDR3, as DNA: TGTGCCAGCTCACGGACAGGGGTACAAGAGACCCAGTACTTC. Translated, it gives CASSRTGVQETQYF.

V usage is TRBV30 and J usage is TRBJ1-1, with a tentative D call TRBD1 (6 bases). V was cut by 6 bases and J by 3 bases, with 14 bases left in between. The CDR3 is 13 residues long. In germline, CDR1 is GTSNPN, CDR2 SVGIG (reference sequence). The CDR3 loop is CACLQGMDTEAFF. CDR3 nucleotide sequence: TGTGCCTGTTTACAGGGCATGGACACTGAAGCTTTCTTT. Using reference TRBV30 and TRBJ1-1 for the parts outside the CDR3, the full variable domain is SQTIHQWPATLVQPVGSPLSLECTVEGTSNPNLYWYRQAAGRGLQLLFYSVGIGQISSEVPQNLSASRPQDRQFILSSKKLLLSDSGFYLCACLQGMDTEAFFGQGTRLTVV.

A single count supports this clonotype. Compared with germline, one end of the junction differs, possibly owing to a read error. The genes are TRBV18 and TRBJ1-6; unclear D gene. The CDR3 loop spans 15 amino acids. Germline loops: CDR1 KGHSH, CDR2 LQKENI. CDR3 amino acids: CASSPNRLADSPPHF. CDR3 coding DNA: TGTGCCAGCTCACCGAATCGACTGGCGGATTCACCCCCCCACTTT.

The V call is TRBV29-1, the J call TRBJ1-2, with D possibly TRBD1 on 5 matching bases. Germline loops: CDR1 SQVTM, CDR2 ANQGSEA. The CDR3 has 12 residues. V shed 7 bases and J shed 0 bases, with 9 bases lying between them. The CDR3 is CSDLGANYGYTF. CDR3 sequence (DNA): TGCAGCGACTTAGGGGCTAACTATGGCTACACCTTC.

This clonotype was seen a single time. The chain couples TRBV18 to TRBJ2-3, with 10 nucleotides matching TRBD2. This CDR3 region has 17 residues. The germline V gene encodes CDR1 KGHSH and CDR2 LQKENI. The ends lost 3 bases at V and 1 base at J; junction bases unmatched: 7. The DNA of the CDR3 is TGTGCCAGCTCACCTTTCGGAACTAGCGGGGGCACAGATACGCAGTATTTT. It codes for CASSPFGTSGGTDTQYF.

The chain is built from TRBV4-2 and TRBJ1-1; 7 bases align to TRBD1. Germline V lookup: CDR1 LGHNA, CDR2 YNFKEQ. The V segment lost 3 bases and the J segment 4 bases; nucleotides outside the gene matches: 5. CDR3 length: 14 amino acids. This CDR3 is CASSHPGTATEAFF. The CDR3 region has the DNA TGTGCCAGCAGCCACCCCGGGACAGCCACTGAAGCTTTCTTT.

The chain joins TRBV20-1 to TRBJ1-5; 9 bases are shared with TRBD1. After removal of 0 bases from V and 0 bases from J, the junction contained 9 bases not matched to a gene. The CDR3 totals 18 residues. Germline V gives CDR1 DFQATT, CDR2 SNEGSKA (reference sequence). The CDR3 bases are TGCAGTGCTAGAGATCAGGGACAGGGACCTTATAGCAATCAGCCCCAGCATTTT. It is translated as CSARDQGQGPYSNQPQHF.

The V call is TRBV7-2, the J call TRBJ1-2; maybe TRBD1 (5 bases). Germline V lookup: CDR1 SGHTA, CDR2 FQGNSA. V lost 5 bases and J lost 13, with 20 bases in between. CDR3 length: 13 residues. The CDR3 loop reads CASSEPQGRACTF. Written as DNA, the CDR3 is TGTGCCAGCAGCGAACCCCAGGGACGAGCCTGCACCTTC.